This TCR beta chain is drawn from a study of monozygotic twins with inflammatory bowel disease. The CDR3 covers 15 residues. Germline V gives CDR1 SGHRS, CDR2 YFSETQ. Each sample had eight separate cDNA synthesis reactions. Each CDR3 protein gets one entry in TCRdb, which reprocessed the 5' RACE reads and gives no DNA. The sample totals about 300,000 distinct CDR3 sequences. Turning to this clonotype: What it binds is not known.

Regarding the study as a whole: Similarity of repertoires did not differ between concordant and discordant twins, possibly from limited power.

Isolation of total RNA was performed on whole blood, with no prior T cell sorting. The sequence derives from a human donor with ulcerative colitis or Crohn's disease, or a healthy co-twin of an affected twin (not recorded which). Sample: blood. The chain combines TRBV5-1 with TRBJ2-2. The CDR3 loop reads CASSSTVSNTGELFF. The full variable domain, completed using reference TRBV5-1 and TRBJ2-2, is KAGVTQTPRYLIKTRGQQVTLSCSPISGHRSVSWYQQTPGQGLQFLFEYFSETQRNKGNFPGRFSGRQFSNSRSEMNVSTLELGDSALYLCASSSTVSNTGELFFGEGSRLTVL.